Listed below are T cell receptor beta chains from one sample, sequenced in a study of shared clonotypes between healthy human individuals. Sequencing used immunoSEQ multiplex PCR; TCRdb keeps in-frame clones, though not all of them. The data contain more than 2 million clones, roughly 93% of them seen just once; the ten biggest clones take up about 1.6%. Specimen: naive CD8+ T cells from PBMCs. These receptors all come from a man aged 18 to 29 in good health. Some clones in this sample may be carry-over from other donors' samples. CDR3s include the opening cysteine and the closing phenylalanine or tryptophan. Each record gives: V gene, J gene, CDR3 protein.

TRBV13	TRBJ2-7	CASSWGQDDSAYEQYF
TRBV27	TRBJ2-1	CASNDSNEQFF
TRBV7-2	TRBJ2-1	CASSLGPALADAYNEQFF
TRBV11-2	TRBJ2-5	CASSPIPTGPEETQYF
TRBV27	TRBJ2-1	CASEGAGEQFF
TRBV4-3	TRBJ1-1	CASSDGTSKTEAFF
TRBV5-1	TRBJ2-2	CASSDDRDTGELFF
TRBV4-3	TRBJ2-5	CASSQGSGYQETQYF
TRBV19	TRBJ2-1	CASSIVPAGWLNEQFF
TRBV5-1	TRBJ1-1	CASSWRGNTEAFF
TRBV7-9	TRBJ1-1	CASSLVGRGGTEAFF
TRBV11-3	TRBJ2-3	CASSSRHSIHTDTQYF
TRBV5-1	TRBJ2-7	CASSLGRDLGSYEQYF
TRBV10-3	TRBJ2-7	CAISPSGRSYEQYF
TRBV4-2	TRBJ2-2	CASSHGAGVNTGELFF
TRBV12-5	TRBJ2-1	CASGFGLAGGLSSYNEQFF
TRBV7-8	TRBJ2-7	CASSAPSGRTYEQYF
TRBV29-1	TRBJ2-5	CSVPVAGGTETQYF
TRBV25-1	TRBJ2-3	CASVLAGEGTDTQYF
TRBV5-5	TRBJ2-1	CASSLSEGVVNEQFF
TRBV7-8	TRBJ2-7	CASSLGVTEGYEQYF
TRBV6-4	TRBJ2-4	CASSDSLGSIQYF
TRBV6-1	TRBJ2-6	CASSGKGAGANVLTF
TRBV7-9	TRBJ2-5	CASSLSYSETQYF
TRBV15	TRBJ2-1	CATSRDPVGGYGQSKFF
TRBV7-3	TRBJ2-5	CASSLGLAEGETQYF
TRBV7-9	TRBJ2-3	CASSPPVWVAGPDTQYF
TRBV5-1	TRBJ2-2	CASSERAGELFF
TRBV27	TRBJ1-5	CASSLFYSRGGHQPQHF
TRBV29-1	TRBJ1-1	CTGAENTEAFF
TRBV10-3	TRBJ2-1	CAISEGTSGGEQFF
TRBV9	TRBJ2-1	CAILVVQFF
TRBV27	TRBJ1-1	CASSPWTGMYTEAFF
TRBV5-5	TRBJ2-7	CASAPIGSLYEQYF
TRBV10-3	TRBJ2-5	CAATPGLAGGVGETQYF
TRBV7-2	TRBJ1-2	CASSSWRGAGGVYGYTF
TRBV6-1	TRBJ1-4	CASRLQLTTNEKLFF
TRBV28	TRBJ1-1	CASSENTEAFF
TRBV18	TRBJ2-1	CASSWGTDLDNEQFF
TRBV15	TRBJ1-2	CATRPGTGIYGYTF
TRBV27	TRBJ2-3	CASSVGAGGGTDTQYF
TRBV7-9	TRBJ2-3	CASSPGEGSTDTQYF
TRBV7-2	TRBJ1-1	CASSPPRVYTEAFF
TRBV6-5	TRBJ2-1	CASRPSTYNEQFF
TRBV4-1	TRBJ2-7	CASSQDPDYEQYF
TRBV6-5	TRBJ2-1	CASNSRGPHEQFF
TRBV4-2	TRBJ2-5	CASSQVALGETQYF